This T cell receptor beta chain is drawn from a study of post-analysis software for immune sequencing data. Unique molecular identifiers were present in the TCR beta cDNA libraries. When roughly 0.9 to 10 million T cells were used, they gave approximately 530,000 cDNA molecules. TCRdb re-called the PCR reads with MiXCR, one entry per CDR3 protein. The sample has hundreds of thousands of distinct CDR3 sequences, less than 45% seen once. Sample: blood. The TCR was taken from a girl aged 10 to 17 with multiple sclerosis.

Here the CDR3 reads CASSLVRTSGYYEQYF. DNA for the CDR3: TGTGCCAGCAGCTTAGTCAGGACTAGCGGCTACTACGAGCAGTACTTC. The V gene is TRBV11-1, the J gene TRBJ2-7, with 10 bases lining up with TRBD2. The CDR3 covers 16 residues. Unmatched junction bases numbered 6, after V lost 1 base and J lost 3 bases. Germline-derived CDR1 and CDR2 are SGHAT and FQDESV (reference sequence).